This T cell receptor beta chain was obtained from a study of T cell repertoires in cytomegalovirus infection. The study's findings and limits: The ex vivo response was dominated by HLA-C-restricted CMV-specific TCR beta clonotypes.

Regarding this clonotype: The antigen remains unidentified.

TCRdb itself ran the reads through MiXCR, one entry per CDR3 protein. The table has tens of thousands of distinct CDR3 sequences, roughly 21% seen once. Looked up from germline, CDR1 is MDHEN and CDR2 is SYDVKM. Trimming cost V 2 bases and J 7 bases, with 11 bases left between them. The CDR3 extends over 13 amino acids. The chain combines TRBV28 with TRBJ1-1, with D perhaps matching TRBD1 (6 bases). This clonotype originated in a human donor in good health (CMV status not recorded). Some clones in this sample may be carry-over from other donors' samples. This material consisted of CD8+ T cells from cultured PBMCs, taken from culture after CMV antigen stimulation. The CDR3, as DNA: TGTGCCAGCAGTTTAAGGGGGTGGGATGAAGCTTTCTTT. It encodes CASSLRGWDEAFF.